These 5 T cell receptor beta chains were all obtained from the same sample, sequenced in a study of OX40 agonist ivuxolimab in advanced cancers. Generated by immunoSEQ multiplex PCR, the TCRdb table keeps only in-frame clones and is missing some. The sample holds tens of thousands of clones, 80% to 90% seen once. The sequencing here drew on CD4+ or CD8+ T cells sorted from blood, taken in a trial of the OX40 agonist ivuxolimab. Receptor source: an adult with an advanced solid tumor such as melanoma, head and neck, liver or kidney cancer.

The V and J genes are TRBV9 and TRBJ2-1, with 7 bases lining up with TRBD2. CDR3 length equals 15 residues. Germline-derived CDR1 and CDR2 are SGDLS and YYNGEE. J was trimmed by 4 bases and V by 0 bases; bases with no gene match: 4. CDR3 sequence reads: CASSVDVGGYNEQFF. The CDR3 DNA is TGTGCCAGCAGCGTAGACGTGGGAGGGTACAATGAGCAGTTCTTC.

The chain couples TRBV5-4 to TRBJ1-2, with D unresolved. This CDR3 is built from 17 residues. Per germline, CDR1 SGHNT and CDR2 YYREEE (reference sequence). The ends were cut back, 0 bases at V and 0 bases at J, with 15 bases in the middle. The CDR3 sequence: CASSLGNPERTNYGYTF. CDR3 in DNA: TGTGCCAGCAGCTTGGGAAATCCCGAACGGACTAACTATGGCTACACCTTC.

The chain couples TRBV5-6 to TRBJ2-2, with TRBD2 matching over 10 bases. Per germline, CDR1 SGHDT and CDR2 YYEEEE. With 4 bases clipped from V and 0 bases from J, the junction kept 3 bases outside the gene matches. This CDR3 is 16 amino acids long. CDR3 sequence (DNA): TGTGCCAGCAGCGATCTAGCGGGGGCGAACACCGGGGAGCTGTTTTTT. Translating gives CASSDLAGANTGELFF.

The chain joins TRBV7-2 to TRBJ1-5; TRBD1 matches at 7 bases. Germline lookup yields CDR1 SGHTA and CDR2 FQGNSA. J was trimmed by 7 bases and V by 2 bases; bases with no gene match: 8. The CDR3 is made up of 15 amino acids. The CDR3 spells CASSLYWTGGQPQHF. The DNA for the CDR3 is TGTGCCAGCAGCTTATATTGGACAGGAGGCCAGCCCCAGCATTTT.

The V gene is TRBV6-1, the J gene TRBJ1-4; D not resolved. The germline V and J ends were trimmed by 2 bases and 0 bases, with 7 bases remaining between them. Germline CDR1 reads MNHNS; CDR2 reads SASEGT. This CDR3 spans 15 amino acids. CDR3 DNA sequence: TGTGCCAGCAGTGAACTAAGGTCAACTAATGAAAAACTGTTTTTT. Translated, it gives CASSELRSTNEKLFF.